The 8 T cell receptor beta chains reported below all come from one sample, sequenced in a study of shared clonotypes between healthy human individuals. The data were produced by immunoSEQ multiplex PCR, yet TCRdb's version contains in-frame clones alone and is incomplete. The table records roughly 650,000 clones, 97% of them present only once. Material for sequencing was naive CD4+ T cells sorted from blood. Subset reported: CD45RA+ positively selected. These receptors originate from a woman in her twenties or thirties in good health.

The V call is TRBV7-2, the J call TRBJ2-7; tentatively, D is TRBD2 (7 bases). The CDR3 runs to 15 residues. Germline loops: CDR1 SGHTA, CDR2 FQGNSA. The V gene lost 5 bases and the J gene lost 6 bases, with 20 bases spanning the gap. The CDR3 DNA reads TGTGCCAGCAGCCCCGAGGGGGGGAGGGGTCTCGAGCAGTACTTC. This sequence encodes CASSPEGGRGLEQYF. The full variable domain, with the rest looked up from reference TRBV7-2 and TRBJ2-7, is GAGVSQSPSNKVTEKGKDVELRCDPISGHTALYWYRQSLGQGLEFLIYFQGNSAPDKSGLPSDRFSAERTGGSVSTLTIQRTQQEDSAVYLCASSPEGGRGLEQYFGPGTRLTVT.

Here the CDR3 DNA reads TGTGCCAGCAGCTTAATTGGAGGCAATCAGCCCCAGCATTTT. Residues: CASSLIGGNQPQHF. The J gene is TRBJ1-5, the V gene TRBV7-9; D is uncertain. Germline loops: CDR1 SEHNR, CDR2 FQNEAQ (reference sequence). The CDR3 length is 14 residues. V was clipped by 2 bases and J by 2 bases, with 7 bases between them.

This sequence joins TRBV4-2 and TRBJ1-3; no clear D. V was shortened by 1 base and J by 0 bases, with 4 bases between the two germline ends. CDR1 is LGHNA and CDR2 is YNFKEQ in the germline V gene. The CDR3 consists of 14 residues. CDR3 protein: CASSQGLSGNTIYF. CDR3 sequence (DNA): TGTGCCAGCAGCCAAGGACTCTCTGGAAACACCATATATTTT.

Only one count was recorded for this clone. J is TRBJ2-2 and V is TRBV5-1; D unclear. In germline, CDR1 is SGHRS, CDR2 YFSETQ. The CDR3 totals 11 residues. Deletions cut 4 bases from V and 7 bases from J, with 5 bases between. CDR3 sequence: CASSPVGELFF. Here the CDR3 DNA reads TGCGCCAGCAGCCCCGTCGGGGAGCTGTTTTTT.

Of note for this clone: Sequence at one end of the junction differs from germline and may be a read error. The rearrangement uses TRBV15 and TRBJ2-7; D not resolved. The CDR3 sequence is 9 residues long. The germline V gene has CDR1 LNHNV and CDR2 YYDKDF (reference sequence). CDR3 nucleotide sequence: TGTGCCACCAGCAGAGAAGCTCTCTTC. Translating it yields CATSREALF.

The chain employs TRBV28 and TRBJ1-1, with D unresolved. CDR3 size: 13 residues. V was shortened by 8 bases and J by 7 bases, with 17 bases between the two germline ends. CDR1 is MDHEN and CDR2 is SYDVKM in the germline V gene. This CDR3 is CASVALPGVEAFF. CDR3 DNA sequence: TGTGCCAGCGTAGCGCTTCCGGGCGTTGAAGCTTTCTTT.

V usage is TRBV6-6 and J usage is TRBJ1-4; D ambiguous. The CDR3 is 13 residues long. CDR1 is MNHNY, CDR2 SVGAGI, per germline (reference sequence). The V and J ends lost 6 bases and 4 bases respectively, with 9 bases between them. The CDR3 nucleotides are TGTGCCAGCAGAACAGAGCTTAATGAAAAACTGTTTTTT. It encodes CASRTELNEKLFF.

The genes are TRBV10-3 and TRBJ2-1; TRBD2 matches 11 bases. Germline trimming cut 6 bases from V and 3 bases from J; bases unmatched to any gene: 4. CDR3 length: 15 amino acids. The germline CDR1 and CDR2 sequences are ENHRY and SYGVKD. The chain's CDR3 is CAIRELAGVYNEQFF. The CDR3 bases are TGTGCCATCAGAGAACTAGCGGGAGTCTACAATGAGCAGTTCTTC.